This passage covers 22 T cell receptor beta chains from one sample sequenced in a study of CD8 T cells in ankylosing spondylitis. Study-level points and caveats: Made up of about eight highly homologous variants, a TCR beta motif appeared characteristic of ankylosing spondylitis blood.

Antigens for these TCRs are unknown. TCRdb analysed the 5' RACE reads with MiXCR anew, one entry per CDR3 protein. This repertoire shows about 700,000 distinct CDR3 sequences, roughly 19% found once; its top ten account for under 20%. Sequencing was done on a sample of blood, either unsorted or a sorted T cell fraction (not recorded which). All receptors derive from a male donor with ankylosing spondylitis.

In this sample, this clonotype turned up a few times. The rearrangement uses TRBV9 and TRBJ2-3; 9 bases line up with TRBD1. CDR1 and CDR2 from the germline V gene are SGDLS and YYNGEE. V shed 2 bases, J shed 5 bases, and the junction held 6 bases outside the gene matches. The CDR3 has 15 amino acids. This chain's CDR3 is CASSVLQGARDTQYF. CDR3 DNA sequence: TGTGCCAGCAGCGTGCTACAGGGGGCGAGAGATACGCAGTATTTT.

The chain is built from TRBV9 and TRBJ2-5, with TRBD1 matching 7 bases. After removal of 0 bases from V and 2 bases from J, the junction contained 7 bases not matched to a gene. This CDR3 has 16 residues. The germline V gene encodes CDR1 SGDLS and CDR2 YYNGEE. The DNA of the CDR3 is TGTGCCAGCAGCGTAGCCGGGACAGTGGGGCAAGAGACCCAGTACTTC. This translates into CASSVAGTVGQETQYF. Full variable domain (remainder filled in from reference TRBV9 and TRBJ2-5): DSGVTQTPKHLITATGQRVTLRCSPRSGDLSVYWYQQSLDQGLQFLIQYYNGEERAKGNILERFSAQQFPDLHSELNLSSLELGDSALYFCASSVAGTVGQETQYFGPGTRLLVL.

This rearrangement joins TRBV14 to TRBJ2-2; 7 bases agree with TRBD1. Germline V gene lookup returns CDR1 SGHDN and CDR2 FVKESK. The length of the CDR3 is 17 residues. Trimming at V came to 4 bases and at J to 5 bases, leaving 13 bases not matched to a gene. CDR3 sequence reads: CASSLYHPGQLTGELFF. The CDR3 DNA reads TGTGCCAGCAGCCTATACCATCCGGGACAGCTTACCGGGGAGCTGTTTTTT.

The V gene is TRBV20-1, the J gene TRBJ1-6; 9 bases are shared with TRBD1. CDR3 size: 14 residues. J gave up 7 bases and V 5 bases, and 6 bases lay outside the gene matches. Per the germline V gene, CDR1 is DFQATT and CDR2 is SNEGSKA (reference sequence). CDR3 sequence (DNA): TGCAGTGCTGCCAGGACAGGGGACAATTCACCCCTCCACTTT. This encodes CSAARTGDNSPLHF.

This clonotype was recorded a few times. The chain is built from TRBV5-4 and TRBJ1-1, with TRBD1 matching over 7 bases. V was pared by 1 base and J by 0 bases, with 15 bases of the junction left unmatched. The CDR3 contains 19 residues. Germline CDR1 and CDR2: SGHNT and YYREEE (reference sequence). Here the CDR3 DNA reads TGTGCCAGCAGCTTGTTGTATGACGTGACAGGGTGGATGAACACTGAAGCTTTCTTT. This sequence encodes CASSLLYDVTGWMNTEAFF.

V usage is TRBV20-1 and J usage is TRBJ2-7, with TRBD2 as a possible D gene (6 bases). Between the trimmed V and J ends, which lost 7 bases and 5 bases, there was a span of 27 bases. Per the germline V gene, CDR1 is DFQATT and CDR2 is SNEGSKA (reference sequence). The CDR3 runs to 16 residues. CDR3 in DNA: TGCAGTGTCTGGGGCCGCGGGAAGTTCGTTAGCGACGAGCAGTACTTC. Its protein is CSVWGRGKFVSDEQYF.

The genes are TRBV5-1 and TRBJ2-3; 7 bases align to TRBD1. Germline CDR1 and CDR2: SGHRS and YFSETQ. The CDR3 spans 17 residues. Unmatched junction bases numbered 13, after V lost 4 bases and J lost 2 bases. Here the CDR3 reads CASSKTPPGQSTDTQYF. CDR3 sequence (DNA): TGCGCCAGCAGCAAAACACCACCGGGACAGTCCACAGATACGCAGTATTTT.

CDR3 nucleotides: TGCAGTGCTTTAGGGACAGGGCTTAGTTTCAAGCAGTACTTC. It specifies CSALGTGLSFKQYF. The chain combines TRBV20-1 with TRBJ2-7, with 9 nucleotides matching TRBD1. With V trimmed by 5 bases and J by 8 bases, 13 bases remained unmatched. The CDR3 totals 14 residues. CDR1 DFQATT and CDR2 SNEGSKA come from the germline V gene (reference sequence).

The rearrangement links TRBV2 to TRBJ2-7, with D perhaps assigned TRBD1 or TRBD2 (6 bases each). This CDR3 contains 12 residues. V lost 10 bases and J 6 bases, leaving 16 bases between the germline ends. CDR1 is SNHLY and CDR2 is FYNNEI in the germline V gene. CDR3 region: CATRGPGGEQYF. The CDR3 bases are TGTGCCACTCGGGGGCCCGGGGGCGAGCAGTACTTC.

This clonotype was picked up a small number of times. The chain recombines TRBV19 with TRBJ1-1; 12 bases map to TRBD1. Germline values: CDR1 LNHDA, CDR2 SQIVND (reference sequence). The CDR3 length is 17 residues. V shed 5 bases and J 4 bases; nucleotides not matched to a gene: 11. The CDR3 DNA reads TGTGCCAGTAGTCCCCCGGGACAGGGGGCCCGGGGCACTGAAGCTTTCTTT. The encoded protein is CASSPPGQGARGTEAFF. The variable domain in full, with the rest retrieved from reference TRBV19 and TRBJ1-1, is DGGITQSPKYLFRKEGQNVTLSCEQNLNHDAMYWYRQDPGQGLRLIYYSQIVNDFQKGDIAEGYSVSREKKESFPLTVTSAQKNPTAFYLCASSPPGQGARGTEAFFGQGTRLTVV.

Only a few counts were recorded for this clonotype. The V call is TRBV6-1, the J call TRBJ1-1; D possibly corresponds to TRBD1 (5 bases). Trimming stripped 7 bases from V and 6 bases from J, with 21 bases between. Germline CDR1 reads MNHNS; CDR2 reads SASEGT. The CDR3 contains 15 residues. CDR3: CASTPPSSRAAEAFF. DNA of the CDR3: TGTGCCAGCACGCCCCCCTCCTCCAGGGCAGCTGAAGCTTTCTTT.

The chain recombines TRBV11-2 with TRBJ2-7; a weak D match, TRBD1 (6 bases). This CDR3 is 13 amino acids long. Trimming took off 5 bases at V and 7 bases at J, with 15 bases between the two ends. The germline V gene encodes CDR1 SGHAT and CDR2 FQNNGV. DNA of the CDR3: TGTGCCAGCAGCAATACAGGGTCGTGGGAGCAGTACTTC. It encodes CASSNTGSWEQYF.

The V gene is TRBV2, the J gene TRBJ1-1; unclear D gene. Germline-derived CDR1 and CDR2 are SNHLY and FYNNEI. The CDR3 totals 14 residues. V was pared by 3 bases and J by 6 bases, with 14 bases between. The CDR3 spells CASSDQRVGPEAFF. CDR3 in DNA: TGTGCCAGCAGTGACCAGCGGGTGGGCCCTGAAGCTTTCTTT.

The V and J genes are TRBV7-8 and TRBJ2-1; TRBD1 matches at 7 bases. V trimming: 5 bases; J trimming: 2 bases; junction bases outside the gene matches: 12. CDR1 is SGHVS, CDR2 FQNEAQ, per germline. The CDR3 is made up of 17 amino acids. The CDR3 DNA follows: TGTGCCAGCAGCAGGGGGCCTAGGGCACTTGCCTACAATGAGCAGTTCTTC. Residues: CASSRGPRALAYNEQFF.

The J gene is TRBJ2-5, the V gene TRBV3-1; possibly TRBD1 for D (6 bases). CDR3 length: 13 amino acids. The V end was cut by 1 base, the J end by 5 bases, with 8 bases between. Per the germline V gene, CDR1 is LGHDT and CDR2 is YNNKEL (reference sequence). CDR3 in amino acids: CASSQGGRETQYF. The CDR3 DNA reads as TGTGCCAGCAGCCAAGGGGGGCGGGAGACCCAGTACTTC.

This clonotype was counted at least ten times. The genes are TRBV4-1 and TRBJ2-2, with 8 bases that match TRBD1. Germline values: CDR1 MGHRA, CDR2 YSYEKL. V shed 0 bases, J shed 4 bases, and the junction held 13 bases outside the gene matches. The CDR3 has 19 amino acids. The DNA of the CDR3 is TGCGCCAGCAGCCAAGAAAGGATTTGGGGACAGGTGGTCACCGGGGAGCTGTTTTTT. It encodes CASSQERIWGQVVTGELFF.

A few counts support this clonotype. The J gene is TRBJ1-3, the V gene TRBV20-1; D is unclear. The germline V gene encodes CDR1 DFQATT and CDR2 SNEGSKA (reference sequence). The CDR3 runs 13 residues. Trimming left V 7 bases short and J 4 bases short, with 14 bases between. The CDR3 DNA is TGCAGTGGATTCGGTGAGACCGGAAACACCATATATTTT. Protein sequence: CSGFGETGNTIYF.

The V gene is TRBV29-1, the J gene TRBJ2-1, with 15 bases matching TRBD2. Trimming took 3 bases from V and 10 from J; bases not matched to a gene: 7. The CDR3 runs 15 residues. The germline V gene has CDR1 SQVTM and CDR2 ANQGSEA. CDR3 loop: CSVDPGLAGGGEQFF. The CDR3 nucleotides read TGCAGCGTTGACCCCGGACTAGCGGGAGGGGGGGAGCAGTTCTTC.

This clonotype was seen a few times. The chain uses TRBV12-3 or TRBV12-4 and TRBJ1-1; no reliable D call. V shed 2 bases and J shed 1 base, with 8 bases lying between them. The CDR3 is 14 amino acids. CDR3 nucleotides: TGTGCCAGCAGTTTACGGGCAGAGAACACTGAAGCTTTCTTT. This codes for CASSLRAENTEAFF.

J is TRBJ1-4 and V is TRBV7-9; D perhaps matches TRBD1 (6 bases). This CDR3 region has 14 residues. V was trimmed by 1 base and J by 8 bases, leaving 11 bases between them. In germline, CDR1 is SEHNR, CDR2 FQNEAQ (reference sequence). The CDR3 loop is CASSLDRAYEKLFF. In nucleotides, the CDR3 is TGTGCCAGCAGCTTAGACAGGGCTTACGAAAAACTGTTTTTT.

There are a few counts of this clonotype. The chain carries TRBV4-2 and TRBJ2-1; D not resolved. The germline V gene has CDR1 LGHNA and CDR2 YNFKEQ. The CDR3 loop spans 15 amino acids. The ends were cut back, 1 base at V and 1 base at J, with 8 bases in the middle. The CDR3 sequence: CASSQVVGSYNEQFF. The DNA for the CDR3 is TGTGCCAGCAGCCAAGTGGTGGGATCCTACAATGAGCAGTTCTTC.

The rearrangement uses TRBV2 and TRBJ1-5; D remains unclear. CDR3 length: 14 amino acids. V gave up 4 bases and J gave up 4 bases, with 11 bases separating them. CDR1 is SNHLY, CDR2 FYNNEI, per germline. The CDR3, as DNA: TGTGCCAGCAGTGCTCGTGCAGGAAATCAGCCCCAGCATTTT. The encoded protein is CASSARAGNQPQHF.